These 15 T cell receptor beta chains share one sample of origin, sequenced in a study of control samples from healthy donors and cancer patients. Only in-frame clones appear in the TCRdb table, and some are missing; sequencing was by immunoSEQ multiplex PCR. Of some 200,000 clones in the sample, 90% to 95% were seen once. The sequenced sample consisted of blood. These receptors came from a man aged 18 to 30 in good health.

The CDR3 nucleotides read TGTGCCAGCAGCGTAGAGGTAGGGTATACGCAGTATTTT. Amino acids: CASSVEVGYTQYF. The chain couples TRBV9 to TRBJ2-3; D is undetermined. This CDR3 comprises 13 residues. Germline assignment: CDR1 SGDLS and CDR2 YYNGEE. V lost 0 bases to trimming and J lost 7 bases, with 9 bases between them.

The CDR3 sequence: CASSLTSGGAITQYF. The CDR3 region has the DNA TGTGCCAGCAGCTTGACTAGCGGGGGGGCCATCACGCAGTATTTT. J is TRBJ2-3 and V is TRBV7-2, with TRBD2 identical over 14 bases. The CDR3 is 15 amino acids. CDR1 and CDR2 from the germline V gene are SGHTA and FQGNSA. V shed 3 bases, J shed 9 bases, and the junction held 5 bases outside the gene matches. The complete variable domain, with remaining parts taken from reference TRBV7-2 and TRBJ2-3, reads GAGVSQSPSNKVTEKGKDVELRCDPISGHTALYWYRQSLGQGLEFLIYFQGNSAPDKSGLPSDRFSAERTGGSVSTLTIQRTQQEDSAVYLCASSLTSGGAITQYFGPGTRLTVL.

V gene TRBV5-1 combines with J gene TRBJ2-1, with D tentatively TRBD2 (6 bases). CDR1 and CDR2 (germline): SGHRS, YFSETQ. Trimming removed 0 bases from V and 3 bases from J, with 7 bases in between. The CDR3 has 14 residues. The CDR3 region is CASSLGDFYNEQFF. The CDR3 coding sequence is TGCGCCAGCAGCTTGGGGGACTTCTACAATGAGCAGTTCTTC.

The chain recombines TRBV6-5 with TRBJ1-4; no firm D call. The CDR3 consists of 13 residues. CDR1 is MNHEY and CDR2 is SVGAGI in the germline V gene. Trimming took 5 bases from V and 8 from J, leaving 12 bases between them. CDR3 DNA: TGTGCCAGCAGTCTCCTAGGAGCCGAAAAACTGTTTTTT. Translated: CASSLLGAEKLFF.

CDR3 loop: CASSPGGSRAEAFF. In nucleotides, the CDR3 is TGTGCCAGCAGTCCAGGGGGTAGTAGAGCTGAAGCTTTCTTT. This chain connects TRBV28 to TRBJ1-1; 7 nucleotides line up with TRBD1. CDR3 length: 14 amino acids. Germline CDR1 and CDR2: MDHEN and SYDVKM. V shed 5 bases and J 6 bases; nucleotides not matched to a gene: 9.

This chain uses TRBV9 with TRBJ2-3; the match to TRBD2 covers 11 bases. Germline CDR1 is SGDLS and CDR2 is YYNGEE. The CDR3 is 17 amino acids. Trimming removed 4 bases from V and 3 bases from J; junction bases left unmatched: 10. DNA for the CDR3: TGTGCCAGCAGCACCCCCATGACTAGCGGGGAAACAGATACGCAGTATTTT. Protein sequence: CASSTPMTSGETDTQYF.

This clone was observed a single time. The chain is built from TRBV6-2 or TRBV6-3 and TRBJ2-5, with D possibly TRBD2 on 6 matching bases. CDR1 is MNHEY, CDR2 SVGEGT, per germline. Deletions cut 2 bases from V and 3 bases from J, with 16 bases between. CDR3 size: 16 residues. The CDR3 DNA is TGTGCCAGCAGTTACGGGACGACTAGTTCTAAAGAGACCCAGTACTTC. This gives the protein CASSYGTTSSKETQYF.

The chain has TRBV19 and TRBJ1-5; possibly TRBD1 for D (5 bases). Germline lookup yields CDR1 LNHDA and CDR2 SQIVND (reference sequence). V was cut by 5 bases and J by 6 bases, with 11 bases left in between. The CDR3 sequence is 13 residues long. The CDR3 is CASSSGIGQPQHF. The CDR3 DNA reads TGTGCCAGTAGTTCAGGGATAGGTCAGCCCCAGCATTTT.

This clone turned up a few times. The rearrangement joins TRBV11-2 to TRBJ1-6; 8 bases fit TRBD1. V shed 4 bases, J shed 4 bases, and the junction held 15 bases outside the gene matches. The CDR3 spans 19 residues. Germline CDR1 is SGHAT and CDR2 is FQNNGV. The CDR3 nucleotides read TGTGCCAGCAGCTCTGCCCTAGGCGGGACAGGTACATATAATTCACCCCTCCACTTT. Protein: CASSSALGGTGTYNSPLHF.

This chain joins TRBV27 and TRBJ1-1; D call uncertain. The ends were cut back, 3 bases at V and 5 bases at J, with 10 bases in the middle. The CDR3 is made up of 13 amino acids. Germline V lookup: CDR1 MNHEY, CDR2 SMNVEV (reference sequence). CDR3 protein: CASSLGPVTEAFF. CDR3 bases: TGTGCCAGCAGTTTGGGCCCCGTAACTGAAGCTTTCTTT.

This CDR3 is CASSAGQGGNQPQHF. The CDR3 bases are TGTGCCAGCAGCGCCGGACAGGGGGGAAATCAGCCCCAGCATTTT. The rearrangement uses TRBV6-5 and TRBJ1-5; 10 positions agree with TRBD1. The V and J ends lost 6 bases and 4 bases, in that order; junction bases with no gene match: 6. CDR1 and CDR2 (germline): MNHEY, SVGAGI. This CDR3 is 15 amino acids long.

This clone was recorded once. The chain combines TRBV24-1 with TRBJ2-3, with D tentatively TRBD2 (6 bases). The CDR3 is 15 residues long. V was trimmed by 3 bases and J by 3 bases, leaving 12 bases between them. Germline CDR1 reads KGHDR; CDR2 reads SFDVKD. This CDR3 reads CATSDPVEGTDTQYF. CDR3 nucleotides: TGTGCCACCAGTGATCCTGTGGAGGGGACAGATACGCAGTATTTT.

The chain joins TRBV19 to TRBJ1-5, with 10 bases aligning to TRBD1. V was clipped by 4 bases and J by 2 bases; unmatched bases: 5. There are 16 residues in the CDR3. CDR1 and CDR2 (germline): LNHDA, SQIVND (reference sequence). Here the CDR3 reads CASSSGTGEGNQPQHF. The CDR3 coding sequence is TGTGCCAGTAGTAGCGGGACAGGGGAGGGCAATCAGCCCCAGCATTTT.

This chain joins TRBV5-6 and TRBJ2-7; D is undetermined. This CDR3 contains 13 residues. Per the germline V gene, CDR1 is SGHDT and CDR2 is YYEEEE. With 0 bases removed from V and 1 base from J, the gap between germline ends came to 5 bases. The CDR3 protein is CASSLGQSYEQYF. Here the CDR3 DNA reads TGTGCCAGCAGCTTGGGTCAGTCCTACGAGCAGTACTTC.

The chain couples TRBV24-1 to TRBJ1-2, with D unclear. The CDR3 extends over 14 amino acids. Germline values: CDR1 KGHDR, CDR2 SFDVKD. Trimming cost V 3 bases and J 6 bases, with 13 bases left between them. CDR3 amino acids: CATSDQRQRHGYTF. The CDR3, as DNA: TGTGCCACCAGTGATCAAAGGCAGAGACATGGCTACACCTTC.